The 8 T cell receptor beta chains below were found in one sample sequenced in a study of identifying expanded T cells in peripheral blood. Profiling relied on immunoSEQ multiplex PCR, and the TCRdb table lists in-frame clones only, not all of them. The sample lists under 100,000 clones, around 90% occurring once. Sequencing was performed on blood. All receptors come from a person aged 18-70 years in good health.

The rearrangement joins TRBV9 to TRBJ2-6; D not certain. CDR3 length: 16 residues. Trimming stripped 3 bases from V and 0 bases from J, with 10 bases between. Germline values: CDR1 SGDLS, CDR2 YYNGEE. The chain's CDR3 is CASSARLHSGANVLTF. As DNA, the CDR3 is TGTGCCAGCAGCGCCAGACTGCACTCTGGGGCCAACGTCCTGACTTTC.

The rearrangement uses TRBV18 and TRBJ2-1; D possibly corresponds to TRBD2 (5 bases). The CDR3 covers 14 residues. Germline V CDR1 and CDR2: KGHSH, LQKENI. The ends were cut back, 5 bases at V and 5 bases at J, with 13 bases in the middle. CDR3 loop: CASSASGGDNEQFF. The CDR3 nucleotides read TGTGCCAGCTCAGCATCAGGAGGTGACAATGAGCAGTTCTTC.

The chain couples TRBV11-2 to TRBJ1-1; a possible D gene is TRBD1 (6 bases). CDR3 size: 17 residues. With 5 bases removed from V and 2 bases from J, the gap between germline ends came to 21 bases. Germline lookup yields CDR1 SGHAT and CDR2 FQNNGV. The CDR3 bases are TGTGCCAGCAGCCCTACGGGGGGGGCATTTTCCAACACTGAAGCTTTCTTT. Amino acid sequence: CASSPTGGAFSNTEAFF.

The CDR3 loop reads CASSLVPGGAGELFF. Here the CDR3 DNA reads TGTGCCAGCAGCTTAGTCCCCGGGGGCGCCGGGGAGCTGTTTTTT. V usage is TRBV11-3 and J usage is TRBJ2-2; D may match TRBD1 or TRBD2 (6 bases each). V dropped 1 base and J dropped 6 bases, with 12 bases sitting between them. Germline loops: CDR1 SGHNT, CDR2 YENEEA. CDR3 length equals 15 residues.

The chain employs TRBV19 and TRBJ2-5; a weak D match, TRBD2 (5 bases). V dropped 8 bases and J dropped 5 bases, with 21 bases sitting between them. The CDR3 sequence is 15 residues long. Germline assignment: CDR1 LNHDA and CDR2 SQIVND (reference sequence). CDR3 sequence reads: CASRPTGLGRETQYF. DNA for the CDR3: TGTGCCAGTCGGCCAACTGGACTCGGACGGGAGACCCAGTACTTC. The variable domain in full, with the rest retrieved from reference TRBV19 and TRBJ2-5, is DGGITQSPKYLFRKEGQNVTLSCEQNLNHDAMYWYRQDPGQGLRLIYYSQIVNDFQKGDIAEGYSVSREKKESFPLTVTSAQKNPTAFYLCASRPTGLGRETQYFGPGTRLLVL.

The chain uses TRBV2 and TRBJ2-6, with 11 bases identical to TRBD1. J gave up 3 bases and V 7 bases, and 8 bases lay outside the gene matches. CDR1 is SNHLY and CDR2 is FYNNEI in the germline V gene. The CDR3 loop spans 17 amino acids. The CDR3 DNA reads TGTGCCAGCACCTCCGGACAGGGGGCGTATGGGGCCAACGTCCTGACTTTC. Residues: CASTSGQGAYGANVLTF.

The chain has TRBV15 and TRBJ1-4; the match to TRBD1 covers 7 bases. Germline CDR1 is LNHNV and CDR2 is YYDKDF (reference sequence). J was trimmed by 6 bases and V by 5 bases; bases with no gene match: 15. This CDR3 spans 17 amino acids. CDR3 residues: CATSGRLGTENYEKLFF. The CDR3 DNA sequence: TGTGCCACCAGCGGACGCCTGGGGACAGAAAATTATGAAAAACTGTTTTTT.

The CDR3 loop reads CASSQARGSRYEQYF. DNA of the CDR3: TGCGCCAGCAGCCAAGCGAGGGGATCCAGATACGAGCAGTACTTC. The genes are TRBV4-1 and TRBJ2-7; the D gene could be TRBD1 or TRBD2 (5 bases each). Germline V gene lookup returns CDR1 MGHRA and CDR2 YSYEKL. V dropped 1 base and J dropped 4 bases, with 14 bases sitting between them. The CDR3 consists of 15 residues.